This T cell receptor (beta chain) came from a study of T cell responses to AZD1222 COVID-19 vaccine. Assay used: immunoSEQ multiplex PCR; TCRdb lists only in-frame clones, some missing. The sample lists approximately 61,000 clones; around 82% were seen once. This clone has a handful of counts. This CDR3 has 16 amino acids. Looked up from germline, CDR1 is MDHEN and CDR2 is SYDVKM. The V segment lost 3 bases and the J segment 6 bases; nucleotides outside the gene matches: 9. The chain couples TRBV28 to TRBJ2-1; 9 bases are a match to TRBD2. Sequenced material: peripheral blood, taken 28 days after the second AZD1222 dose. This clonotype originated in an adult who received the AZD1222 COVID-19 vaccine. The CDR3 nucleotides read TGTGCCAGCAGTTTTGTAACGCGGGAGGGCAGCAATGAGCAGTTCTTC. This gives the protein CASSFVTREGSNEQFF. Filled out from reference TRBV28 and TRBJ2-1, the complete variable domain reads DVKVTQSSRYLVKRTGEKVFLECVQDMDHENMFWYRQDPGLGLRLIYFSYDVKMKEKGDIPEGYSVSREKKERFSLILESASTNQTSMYLCASSFVTREGSNEQFFGPGTRLTVL.